This TCR beta chain emerged from a study of blood T cell repertoires in COVID-19 (dated by TCRdb to 2018 to 2021). About the study as a whole: Samples from collaborators originated in the United States, Italy and Spain and spanned both the acute and convalescent phases of COVID-19. Where HLA class I and class II types were available, the types were taken from metadata supplied by the sample provider, not from assay-based typing. The repertoires were released in a freely available public database intended as a resource for research on the immune response to SARS-CoV-2. Deeply sampled blood TCRbeta repertoires from subjects exposed to, actively infected with, or recovered from COVID-19 were included in the dataset. Nearly every sample came with metadata listing a de-identified subject ID, COVID-19 status, age in years and sex. The material from the prospective study consisted of cDNA or gDNA derived from T cells, B-cell-depleted T cells, or PBMCs. The samples were drawn from two sources: the first 160 participants of the ongoing ImmuneRACE study, and 1,200 or so subjects contributed by 6 global collaborators.

From cysteine to phenylalanine, the CDR3 is 14 amino acids long. Here the CDR3 DNA is all that survives: 42 bases in frame from base 1. From a lookup of the germline V gene, CDR1 and CDR2 are ENHRY and SYGVKD. Trimming accounts for 8 bases at V and 4 bases at J, while the number of junction bases matched to no gene is 7. What the study reported, not specific to this receptor: The amount of clinical and demographic metadata varied by source and participant and was provided uncurated.

This clone was seen just once. What antigen it recognizes has not been identified. Base qualities are not provided; no much larger clone lies one nucleotide away. The collaborating institutions used their own protocols to collect whole blood in K2EDTA tubes. For TCRbeta analysis, collaborator samples were shipped as frozen whole blood, as isolated PBMCs, or as DNA extracted from either sample type. TCRbeta CDR3 regions were amplified from genomic DNA using the immunoSEQ Assay, a bias-controlled multiplex PCR. Under the source paper's analysis protocol: The number of nucleated cells in each sample was estimated from the amplification of reference gene primers within the assay. Sequence reads were collapsed and filtered to measure the absolute abundance of every unique TCRbeta CDR3 rearrangement. Productive Simpson clonality was computed per sample as the square root of Simpson's diversity index over productive rearrangements. In TCRdb, the immuneACCESS table is reduced to in-frame sequences with V and J assigned. These tables do not hold every clone; where another copy was compared, an unresolved V gene accounts for under half, and the others remain unexplained. The V and J calls and the clone size are those of that table, but D and trimming were determined from the DNA. The table for this sample lists under 100,000 clones; approximately 90% of them were counted only once. The top ten constitute 5.1% of the sample.

The clonotype was recovered from a man over 45 with acute or convalescent COVID-19. The sequence is built from TRBV10-3 and TRBJ2-1, and TRBD2 matches 8 of the central bases. Sequencing input: peripheral blood. The nucleotides are TGTGCCATCGGTCTTAGCGGGAATTACAATGAGCAGTTCTTC. The resulting protein is CAIGLSGNYNEQFF.